These 10 T cell receptor beta chains were all obtained from the same sample, sequenced in a study of CXCR3-negative and CXCR3-positive naive CD8 T cells. 5' RACE that incorporated UMI labels was used to prepare the TRB cDNA libraries. Each CDR3 protein gets one entry in TCRdb, which reprocessed the 5' RACE reads and gives no DNA. This sample's table reports about 43,000 distinct CDR3 sequences. The specimen sequenced was memory CD8+ T cells from blood. The source is a human donor in good health. Some clones in this sample may be carry-over from other donors' samples.

The chain employs TRBV7-9 and TRBJ1-2. CDR3 length: 15 residues. Germline V gene sequence: CDR1 SEHNR, CDR2 FQNEAQ (reference sequence). The CDR3 sequence: CASSYPGGPAAGYTF.

This chain connects TRBV9 to TRBJ2-1; TCRdb's D call of TRBD2 is untestable without DNA. There are 16 residues in the CDR3. CDR1 is SGDLS and CDR2 is YYNGEE in the germline V gene. The CDR3 spells CASSVEGAGGYNEQFF.

The V and J genes are TRBV6-2 or TRBV6-3 and TRBJ2-5; there is no DNA to check the TCRdb D call of TRBD2. The CDR3 covers 15 residues. The germline V gene has CDR1 MNHEY and CDR2 SVGEGT. CDR3 in amino acids: CASSYASGLEETQYF.

The rearrangement joins TRBV20-1 to TRBJ2-5; TCRdb's assignment of TRBD1 cannot be checked, as there is no DNA. CDR1 and CDR2 from the germline V gene are DFQATT and SNEGSKA (reference sequence). The CDR3 runs 15 residues. The CDR3 sequence: CSARDYRDSQETQYF.

This CDR3 reads CASSQGLSYEQYF. The rearrangement uses TRBV4-2 and TRBJ2-7. The V gene's germline CDR1 is LGHNA and CDR2 YNFKEQ. The CDR3 totals 13 residues.

The rearrangement links TRBV7-9 to TRBJ2-1; lacking DNA, the TRBD2 call made by TCRdb goes unchecked. The CDR3 contains 12 residues. Germline loops: CDR1 SEHNR, CDR2 FQNEAQ (reference sequence). CDR3 sequence: CASSPGLLEQFF.

CDR3 region: CASSSLTPYNEQFF. V and J are TRBV12-3 or TRBV12-4 and TRBJ2-1. The CDR3 contains 14 residues.

The V and J genes are TRBV7-6 and TRBJ2-2. This CDR3 spans 14 amino acids. Germline V gene sequence: CDR1 SGHVS, CDR2 FNYEAQ. CDR3 amino acids: CASSQTSNTGELFF.

The rearrangement links TRBV12-3 or TRBV12-4 to TRBJ2-5. This CDR3 is built from 11 residues. CDR3 loop: CASSLEETQYF.

The chain combines TRBV20-1 with TRBJ2-7; without DNA, the TCRdb call of TRBD1 cannot be checked. The CDR3 is 15 amino acids. Germline assignment: CDR1 DFQATT and CDR2 SNEGSKA (reference sequence). The CDR3 is CSAPWGGGAVYEQYF.